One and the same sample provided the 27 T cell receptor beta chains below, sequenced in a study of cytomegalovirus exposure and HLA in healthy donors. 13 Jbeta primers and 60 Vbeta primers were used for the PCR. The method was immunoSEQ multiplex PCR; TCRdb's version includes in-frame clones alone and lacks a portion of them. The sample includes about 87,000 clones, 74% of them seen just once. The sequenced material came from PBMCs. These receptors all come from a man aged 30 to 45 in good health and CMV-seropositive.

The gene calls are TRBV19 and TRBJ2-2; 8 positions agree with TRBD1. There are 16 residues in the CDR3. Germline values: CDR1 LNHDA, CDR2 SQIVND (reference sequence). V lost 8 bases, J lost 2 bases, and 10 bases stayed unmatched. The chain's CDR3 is CASQPRQGLNTGELFF. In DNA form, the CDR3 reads TGTGCCAGTCAACCCAGACAGGGGCTAAACACCGGGGAGCTGTTTTTT. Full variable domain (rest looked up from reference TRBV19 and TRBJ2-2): DGGITQSPKYLFRKEGQNVTLSCEQNLNHDAMYWYRQDPGQGLRLIYYSQIVNDFQKGDIAEGYSVSREKKESFPLTVTSAQKNPTAFYLCASQPRQGLNTGELFFGEGSRLTVL.

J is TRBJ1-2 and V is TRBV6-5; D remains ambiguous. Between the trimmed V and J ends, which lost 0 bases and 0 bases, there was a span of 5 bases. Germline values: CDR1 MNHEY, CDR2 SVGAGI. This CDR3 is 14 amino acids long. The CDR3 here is CASSYSNPNYGYTF. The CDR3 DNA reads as TGTGCCAGCAGTTACTCCAATCCTAACTATGGCTACACCTTC.

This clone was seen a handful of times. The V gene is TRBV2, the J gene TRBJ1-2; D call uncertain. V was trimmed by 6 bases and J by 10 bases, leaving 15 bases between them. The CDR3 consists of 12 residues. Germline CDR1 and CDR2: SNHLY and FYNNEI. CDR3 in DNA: TGTGCCAGCAGGGAACTACTTGGAGTCTACACCTTC. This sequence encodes CASRELLGVYTF.

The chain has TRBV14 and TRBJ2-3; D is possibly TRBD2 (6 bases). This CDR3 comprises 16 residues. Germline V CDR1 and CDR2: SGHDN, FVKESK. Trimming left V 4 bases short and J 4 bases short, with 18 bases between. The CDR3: CASSRPGLKLADTQYF. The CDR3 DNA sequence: TGTGCCAGCAGCCGGCCGGGACTCAAACTAGCAGATACGCAGTATTTT.

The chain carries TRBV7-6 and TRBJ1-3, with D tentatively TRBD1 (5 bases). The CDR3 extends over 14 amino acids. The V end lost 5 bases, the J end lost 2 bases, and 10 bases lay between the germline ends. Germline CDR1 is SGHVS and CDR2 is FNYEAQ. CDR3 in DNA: TGTGCCAGCAGCGGCGGAGGGGCTGGAAACACCATATATTTT. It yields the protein CASSGGGAGNTIYF.

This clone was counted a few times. The CDR3 sequence is CASSPTGGVGTEAFF. DNA for the CDR3: TGTGCCAGCAGCCCCACAGGGGGAGTAGGCACTGAAGCTTTCTTT. The chain has TRBV5-6 and TRBJ1-1, with 8 nucleotides matching TRBD1. In germline, CDR1 is SGHDT, CDR2 YYEEEE. The CDR3 is 15 residues long. V lost 4 bases and J lost 4; bases outside the gene matches: 9.

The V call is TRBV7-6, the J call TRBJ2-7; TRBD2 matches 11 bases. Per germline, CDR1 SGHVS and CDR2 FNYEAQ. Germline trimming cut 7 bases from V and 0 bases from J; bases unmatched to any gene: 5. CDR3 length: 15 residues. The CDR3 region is CASTMTSGNSYEQYF. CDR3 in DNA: TGTGCCAGCACCATGACTAGCGGGAACTCCTACGAGCAGTACTTC. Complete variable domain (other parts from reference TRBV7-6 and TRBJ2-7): GAGVSQSPRYKVTKRGQDVALRCDPISGHVSLYWYRQALGQGPEFLTYFNYEAQQDKSGLPNDRFSAERPEGSISTLTIQRTEQRDSAMYRCASTMTSGNSYEQYFGPGTRLTVT.

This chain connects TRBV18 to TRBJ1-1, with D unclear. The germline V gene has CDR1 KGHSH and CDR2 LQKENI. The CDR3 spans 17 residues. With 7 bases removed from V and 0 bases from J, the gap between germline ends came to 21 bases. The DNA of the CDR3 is TGTGCCAGCTTTCACCTGGTACGGGATCAGATGAACACTGAAGCTTTCTTT. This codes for CASFHLVRDQMNTEAFF.

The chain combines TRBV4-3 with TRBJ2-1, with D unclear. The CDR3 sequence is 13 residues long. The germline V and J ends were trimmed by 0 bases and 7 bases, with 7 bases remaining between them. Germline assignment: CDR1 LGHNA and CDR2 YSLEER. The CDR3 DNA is TGCGCCAGCAGCCAAGATGTGAGAAATGAGCAGTTCTTC. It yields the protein CASSQDVRNEQFF.

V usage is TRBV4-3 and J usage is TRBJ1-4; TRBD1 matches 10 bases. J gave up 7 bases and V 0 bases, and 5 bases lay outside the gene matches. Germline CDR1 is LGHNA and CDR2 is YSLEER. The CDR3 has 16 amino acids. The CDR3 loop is CASSQDPRQGAEKLFF. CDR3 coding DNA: TGCGCCAGCAGCCAAGATCCGCGACAGGGGGCTGAAAAACTGTTTTTT.

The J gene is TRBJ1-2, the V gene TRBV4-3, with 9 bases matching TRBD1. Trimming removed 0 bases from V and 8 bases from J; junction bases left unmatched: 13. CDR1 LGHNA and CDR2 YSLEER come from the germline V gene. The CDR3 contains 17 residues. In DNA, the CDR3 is TGCGCCAGCAGCCAAGATATAACAGGGGGCGCGAAAAAAGGCTACACCTTC. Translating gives CASSQDITGGAKKGYTF.

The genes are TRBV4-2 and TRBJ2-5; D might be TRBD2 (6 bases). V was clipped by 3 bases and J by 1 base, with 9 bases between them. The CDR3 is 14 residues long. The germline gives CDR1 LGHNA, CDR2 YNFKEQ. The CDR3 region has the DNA TGTGCCAGCAGCCAGGCCGGGGGCCAAGAGACCCAGTACTTC. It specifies CASSQAGGQETQYF.

The CDR3 nucleotides read TGCGCCAGCAGCCAAGATCCGGGACAGGGTTGGAATGGCTACACCTTC. This translates into CASSQDPGQGWNGYTF. The genes are TRBV4-1 and TRBJ1-2; TRBD1 agrees at 9 bases. This CDR3 contains 16 residues. From germline, CDR1 is MGHRA and CDR2 YSYEKL. V shed 0 bases, J shed 6 bases, and the junction held 8 bases outside the gene matches.

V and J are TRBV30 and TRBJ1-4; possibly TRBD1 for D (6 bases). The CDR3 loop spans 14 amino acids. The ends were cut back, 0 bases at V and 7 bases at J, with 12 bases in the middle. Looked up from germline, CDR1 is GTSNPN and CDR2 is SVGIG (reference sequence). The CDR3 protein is CAWSVSGEGEKLFF. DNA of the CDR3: TGTGCCTGGAGTGTCTCAGGGGAGGGTGAAAAACTGTTTTTT.

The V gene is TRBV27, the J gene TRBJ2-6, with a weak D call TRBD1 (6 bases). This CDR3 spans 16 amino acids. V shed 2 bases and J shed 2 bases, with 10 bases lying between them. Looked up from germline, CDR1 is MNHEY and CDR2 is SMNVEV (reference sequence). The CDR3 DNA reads TGTGCCAGCAGTTTAGCCTCAGGGGCTGGGGCCAACGTCCTGACTTTC. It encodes CASSLASGAGANVLTF.

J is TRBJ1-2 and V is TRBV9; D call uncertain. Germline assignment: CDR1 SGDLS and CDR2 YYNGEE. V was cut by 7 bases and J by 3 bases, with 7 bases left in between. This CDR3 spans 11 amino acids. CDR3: CASERDYGYTF. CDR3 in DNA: TGTGCCAGCGAAAGAGACTATGGCTACACCTTC.

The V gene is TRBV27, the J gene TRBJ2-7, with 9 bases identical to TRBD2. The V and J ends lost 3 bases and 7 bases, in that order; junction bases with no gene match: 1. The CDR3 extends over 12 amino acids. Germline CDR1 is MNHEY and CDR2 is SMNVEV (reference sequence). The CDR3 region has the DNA TGTGCCAGCAGTTTGACTAGCGGAGAGCAGTACTTC. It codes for CASSLTSGEQYF.

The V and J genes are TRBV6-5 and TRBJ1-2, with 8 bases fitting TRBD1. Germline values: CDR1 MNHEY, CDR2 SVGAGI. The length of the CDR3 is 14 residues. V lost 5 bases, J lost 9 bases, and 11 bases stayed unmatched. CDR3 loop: CASSPKRDRRSYTF. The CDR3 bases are TGTGCCAGCAGTCCGAAAAGGGACAGGCGCAGCTACACCTTC.

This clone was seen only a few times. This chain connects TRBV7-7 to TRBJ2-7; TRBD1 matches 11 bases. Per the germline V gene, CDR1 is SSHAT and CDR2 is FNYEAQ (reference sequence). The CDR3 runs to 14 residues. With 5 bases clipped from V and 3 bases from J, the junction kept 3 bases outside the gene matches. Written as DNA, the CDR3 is TGTGCCAGCAGCCCCGGGACAGGGGGCTACGAGCAGTACTTC. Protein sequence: CASSPGTGGYEQYF.

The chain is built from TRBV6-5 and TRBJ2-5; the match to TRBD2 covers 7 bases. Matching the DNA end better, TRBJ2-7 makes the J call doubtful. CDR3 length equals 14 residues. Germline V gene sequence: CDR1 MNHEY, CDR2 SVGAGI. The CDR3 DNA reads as TGTGCCAGCAGTTACGGGGGGGTTGGCTACGAGCAGTACTTC. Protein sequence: CASSYGGVGYEQYF.

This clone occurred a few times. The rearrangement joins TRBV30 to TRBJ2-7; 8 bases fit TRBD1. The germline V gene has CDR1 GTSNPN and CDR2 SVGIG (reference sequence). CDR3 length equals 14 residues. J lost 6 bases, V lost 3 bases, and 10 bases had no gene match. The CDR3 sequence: CAWRALTGGAEQYF. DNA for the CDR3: TGTGCCTGGAGGGCCCTCACAGGGGGTGCCGAGCAGTACTTC.

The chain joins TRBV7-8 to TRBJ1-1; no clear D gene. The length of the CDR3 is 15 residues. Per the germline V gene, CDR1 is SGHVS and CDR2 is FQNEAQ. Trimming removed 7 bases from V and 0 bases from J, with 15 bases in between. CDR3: CASTYSGSMNTEAFF. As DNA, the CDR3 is TGTGCCAGCACCTATTCCGGTTCGATGAACACTGAAGCTTTCTTT.

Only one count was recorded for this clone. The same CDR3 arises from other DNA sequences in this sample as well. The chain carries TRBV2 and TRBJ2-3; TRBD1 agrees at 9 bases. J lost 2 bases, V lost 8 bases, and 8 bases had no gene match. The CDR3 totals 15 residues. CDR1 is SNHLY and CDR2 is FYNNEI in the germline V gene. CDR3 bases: TGTGCCAGCCTTCTCGGACAGGGGTTCACAGATACGCAGTATTTT. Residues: CASLLGQGFTDTQYF.

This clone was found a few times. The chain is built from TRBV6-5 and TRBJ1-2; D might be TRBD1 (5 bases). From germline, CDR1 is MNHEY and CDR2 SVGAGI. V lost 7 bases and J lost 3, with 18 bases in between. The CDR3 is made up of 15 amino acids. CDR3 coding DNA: TGTGCCAGCACCCCATTTCGACAGCCTCACTATGGCTACACCTTC. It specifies CASTPFRQPHYGYTF.

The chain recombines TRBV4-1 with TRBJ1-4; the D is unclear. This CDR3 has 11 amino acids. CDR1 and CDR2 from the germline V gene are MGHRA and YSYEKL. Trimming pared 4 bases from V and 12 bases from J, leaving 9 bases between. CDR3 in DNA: TGCGCCAGCAGCCGACGTGAGGAACTGTTTTTT. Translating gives CASSRREELFF.

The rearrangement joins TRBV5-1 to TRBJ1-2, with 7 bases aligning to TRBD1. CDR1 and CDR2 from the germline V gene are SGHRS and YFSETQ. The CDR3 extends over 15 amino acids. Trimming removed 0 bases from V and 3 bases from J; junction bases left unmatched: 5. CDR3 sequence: CASSLVSGGDYGYTF. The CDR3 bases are TGCGCCAGCAGCTTGGTGTCAGGGGGTGACTATGGCTACACCTTC.

The CDR3 region is CASSLGVLTGVEQPQHF. In DNA form, the CDR3 reads TGTGCCAGCAGCTTGGGGGTTTTGACAGGGGTTGAACAGCCCCAGCATTTT. The rearrangement uses TRBV5-6 and TRBJ1-5, with 8 bases fitting TRBD1. The V segment lost 0 bases and the J segment 7 bases; nucleotides outside the gene matches: 12. Germline assignment: CDR1 SGHDT and CDR2 YYEEEE. The CDR3 loop spans 17 amino acids. Combining the CDR3 with reference TRBV5-6 and TRBJ1-5 gives the whole variable domain DAGVTQSPTHLIKTRGQQVTLRCSPKSGHDTVSWYQQALGQGPQFIFQYYEEEERQRGNFPDRFSGHQFPNYSSELNVNALLLGDSALYLCASSLGVLTGVEQPQHFGDGTRLSIL.